The sequence of this T cell receptor beta chain was determined in a study of memory CD4+ T cells and cytomegalovirus serostatus. Measured with immunoSEQ multiplex PCR; TCRdb has only the in-frame clones, and not every one. The sample lists about 100,000 clones, under 90% occurring once. The sort gate was single viable CD3+CD4+CD8-CD45RO+ cells for memory CD4+ T cells. Germline CDR1 is MDHEN and CDR2 is SYDVKM. The CDR3 totals 12 residues. The ends were cut back, 1 base at V and 10 bases at J, with 8 bases in the middle. The V gene is TRBV28, the J gene TRBJ2-1; D not resolved. Sequenced material: memory CD4+ T cells from blood. The sequence derives from an adult in good health and CMV-seropositive. Here the CDR3 DNA reads TGTGCCAGCAGTTTATCGGGTTTCGAGCAGTTCTTC. This translates into CASSLSGFEQFF.